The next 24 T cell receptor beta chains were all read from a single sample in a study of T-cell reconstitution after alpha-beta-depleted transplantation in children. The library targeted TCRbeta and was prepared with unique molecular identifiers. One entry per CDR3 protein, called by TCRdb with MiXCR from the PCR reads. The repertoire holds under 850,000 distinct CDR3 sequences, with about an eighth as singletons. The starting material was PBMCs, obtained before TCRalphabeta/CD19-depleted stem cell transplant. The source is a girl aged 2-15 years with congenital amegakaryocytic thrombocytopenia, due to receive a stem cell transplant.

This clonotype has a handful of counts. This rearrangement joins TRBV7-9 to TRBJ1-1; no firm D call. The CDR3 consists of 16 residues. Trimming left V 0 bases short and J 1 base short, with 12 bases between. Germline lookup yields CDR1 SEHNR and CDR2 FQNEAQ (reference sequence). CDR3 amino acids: CASSLAGDGENTEAFF. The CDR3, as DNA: TGTGCCAGCAGCTTAGCCGGAGACGGAGAGAACACTGAAGCTTTCTTT.

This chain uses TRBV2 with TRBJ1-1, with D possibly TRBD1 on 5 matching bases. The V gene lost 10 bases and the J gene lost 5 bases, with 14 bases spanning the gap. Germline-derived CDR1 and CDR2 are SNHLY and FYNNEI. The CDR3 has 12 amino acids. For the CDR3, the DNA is TGTGCCACCTTCTCTGGGGGGACTGAAGCTTTCTTT. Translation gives CATFSGGTEAFF.

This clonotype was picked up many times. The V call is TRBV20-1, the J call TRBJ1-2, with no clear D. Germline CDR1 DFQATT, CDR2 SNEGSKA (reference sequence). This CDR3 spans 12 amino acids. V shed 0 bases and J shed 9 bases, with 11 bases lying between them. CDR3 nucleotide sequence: TGCAGTGCTAGAGATAGCCGGGAAAGCTACACCTTC. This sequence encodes CSARDSRESYTF.

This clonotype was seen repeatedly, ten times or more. The chain's CDR3 is CASSDGHYGYTF. The CDR3 region has the DNA TGCGCCAGCAGCGACGGCCACTATGGCTACACCTTC. The V call is TRBV5-1, the J call TRBJ1-2; D gene uncertain. CDR1 is SGHRS, CDR2 YFSETQ, per germline. Trimming took 4 bases from V and 3 from J, leaving 7 bases between them. The CDR3 covers 12 residues.

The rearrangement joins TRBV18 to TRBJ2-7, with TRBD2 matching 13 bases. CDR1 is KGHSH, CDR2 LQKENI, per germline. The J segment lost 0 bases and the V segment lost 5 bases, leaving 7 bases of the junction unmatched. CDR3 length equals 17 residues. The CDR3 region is CASSKLAGGTGSYEQYF. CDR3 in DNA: TGTGCCAGCTCAAAACTAGCGGGAGGGACTGGCTCCTACGAGCAGTACTTC.

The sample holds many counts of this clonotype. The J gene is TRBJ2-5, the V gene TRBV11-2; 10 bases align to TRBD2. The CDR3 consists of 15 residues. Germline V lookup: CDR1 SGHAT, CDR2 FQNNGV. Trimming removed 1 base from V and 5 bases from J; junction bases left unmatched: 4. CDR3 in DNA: TGTGCCAGCAGCTTAGGAGCTAGCGGGAGTGAGACCCAGTACTTC. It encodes CASSLGASGSETQYF. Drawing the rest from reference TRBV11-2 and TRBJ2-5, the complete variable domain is EAGVAQSPRYKIIEKRQSVAFWCNPISGHATLYWYQQILGQGPKLLIQFQNNGVVDDSQLPKDRFSAERLKGVDSTLKIQPAKLEDSAVYLCASSLGASGSETQYFGPGTRLLVL.

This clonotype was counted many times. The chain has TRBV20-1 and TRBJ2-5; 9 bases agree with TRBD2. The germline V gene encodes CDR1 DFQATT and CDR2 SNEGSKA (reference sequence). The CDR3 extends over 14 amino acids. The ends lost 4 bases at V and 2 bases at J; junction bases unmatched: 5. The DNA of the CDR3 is TGCAGTGCTAAGACTAGCGGTCGTCAAGAGACCCAGTACTTC. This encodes CSAKTSGRQETQYF.

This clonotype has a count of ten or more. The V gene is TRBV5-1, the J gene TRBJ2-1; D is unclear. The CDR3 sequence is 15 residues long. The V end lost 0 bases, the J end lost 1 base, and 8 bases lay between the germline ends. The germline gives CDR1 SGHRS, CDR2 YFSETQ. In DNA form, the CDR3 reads TGCGCCAGCAGCTTGGAACGTTTTTCCTACAATGAGCAGTTCTTC. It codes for CASSLERFSYNEQFF. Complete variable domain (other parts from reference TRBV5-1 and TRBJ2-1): KAGVTQTPRYLIKTRGQQVTLSCSPISGHRSVSWYQQTPGQGLQFLFEYFSETQRNKGNFPGRFSGRQFSNSRSEMNVSTLELGDSALYLCASSLERFSYNEQFFGPGTRLTVL.

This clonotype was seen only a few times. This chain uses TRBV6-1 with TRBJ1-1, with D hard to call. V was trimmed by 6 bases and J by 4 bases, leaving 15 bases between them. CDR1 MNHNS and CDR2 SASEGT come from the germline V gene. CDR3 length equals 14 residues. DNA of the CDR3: TGTGCCAGCAGGATAAAGGAGGGTTTCACTGAAGCTTTCTTT. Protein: CASRIKEGFTEAFF.

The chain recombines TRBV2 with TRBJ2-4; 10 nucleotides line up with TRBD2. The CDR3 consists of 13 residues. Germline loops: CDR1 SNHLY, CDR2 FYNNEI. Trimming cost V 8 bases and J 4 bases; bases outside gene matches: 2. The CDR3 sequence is CASGTSVKNIQYF. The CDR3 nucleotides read TGTGCCAGCGGGACTAGCGTAAAAAACATTCAGTACTTC.

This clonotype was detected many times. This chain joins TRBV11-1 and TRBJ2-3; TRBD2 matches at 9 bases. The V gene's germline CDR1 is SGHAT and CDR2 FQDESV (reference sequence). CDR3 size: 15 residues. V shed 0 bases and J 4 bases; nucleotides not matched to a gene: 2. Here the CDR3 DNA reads TGTGCCAGCAGCTTAGCTAGCGGGAGCCCAGATACGCAGTATTTT. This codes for CASSLASGSPDTQYF. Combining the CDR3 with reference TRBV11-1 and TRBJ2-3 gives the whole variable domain EAEVAQSPRYKITEKSQAVAFWCDPISGHATLYWYRQILGQGPELLVQFQDESVVDDSQLPKDRFSAERLKGVDSTLKIQPAELGDSAMYLCASSLASGSPDTQYFGPGTRLTVL.

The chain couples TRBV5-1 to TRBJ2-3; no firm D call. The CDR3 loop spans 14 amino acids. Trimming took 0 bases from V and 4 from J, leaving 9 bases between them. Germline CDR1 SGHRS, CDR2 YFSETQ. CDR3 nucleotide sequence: TGCGCCAGCAGCTTGGTGGTATGGGCAGATACGCAGTATTTT. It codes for CASSLVVWADTQYF.

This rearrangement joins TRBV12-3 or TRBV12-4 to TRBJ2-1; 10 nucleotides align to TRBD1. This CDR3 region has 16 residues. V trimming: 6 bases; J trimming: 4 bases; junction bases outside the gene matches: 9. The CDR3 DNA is TGTGCCAGCAGACGACAGGGGGCCCTCCTTTACAATGAGCAGTTCTTC. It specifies CASRRQGALLYNEQFF.

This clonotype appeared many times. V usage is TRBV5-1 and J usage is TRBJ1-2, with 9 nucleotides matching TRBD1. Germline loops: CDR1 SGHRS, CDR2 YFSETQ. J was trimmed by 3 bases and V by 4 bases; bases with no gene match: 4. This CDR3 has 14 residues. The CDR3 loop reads CASSPTGGDYGYTF. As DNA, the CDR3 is TGCGCCAGCAGCCCCACAGGGGGCGACTATGGCTACACCTTC. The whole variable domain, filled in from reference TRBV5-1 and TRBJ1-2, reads KAGVTQTPRYLIKTRGQQVTLSCSPISGHRSVSWYQQTPGQGLQFLFEYFSETQRNKGNFPGRFSGRQFSNSRSEMNVSTLELGDSALYLCASSPTGGDYGYTFGSGTRLTVV.

The CDR3 spells CASSALPTSGRATGELFF. In DNA, the CDR3 is TGTGCCAGCAGCGCTCTTCCTACTAGCGGGAGGGCCACCGGGGAGCTGTTTTTT. The chain carries TRBV9 and TRBJ2-2; 13 nucleotides agree with TRBD2. The trim removed 3 bases at V and 4 bases at J, leaving 9 bases unmatched. Germline V lookup: CDR1 SGDLS, CDR2 YYNGEE. This CDR3 contains 18 residues.

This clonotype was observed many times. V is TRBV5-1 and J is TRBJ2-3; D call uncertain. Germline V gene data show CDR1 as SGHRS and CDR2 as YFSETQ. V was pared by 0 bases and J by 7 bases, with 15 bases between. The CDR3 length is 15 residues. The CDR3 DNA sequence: TGCGCCAGCAGCTTGGAGGGCGAACCGGAGCATACGCAGTATTTT. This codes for CASSLEGEPEHTQYF.

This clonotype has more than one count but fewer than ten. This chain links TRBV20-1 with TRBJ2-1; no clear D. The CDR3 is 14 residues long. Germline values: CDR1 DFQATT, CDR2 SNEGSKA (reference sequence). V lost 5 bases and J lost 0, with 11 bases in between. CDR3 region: CSALRRSSYNEQFF. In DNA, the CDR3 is TGCAGTGCTTTGCGAAGAAGCTCCTACAATGAGCAGTTCTTC.

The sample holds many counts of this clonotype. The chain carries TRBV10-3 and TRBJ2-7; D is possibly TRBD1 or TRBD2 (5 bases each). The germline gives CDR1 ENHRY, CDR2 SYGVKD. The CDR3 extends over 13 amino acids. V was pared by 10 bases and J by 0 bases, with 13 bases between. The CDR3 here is CATLGTVSYEQYF. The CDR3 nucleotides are TGTGCCACTTTGGGGACCGTCTCCTACGAGCAGTACTTC.

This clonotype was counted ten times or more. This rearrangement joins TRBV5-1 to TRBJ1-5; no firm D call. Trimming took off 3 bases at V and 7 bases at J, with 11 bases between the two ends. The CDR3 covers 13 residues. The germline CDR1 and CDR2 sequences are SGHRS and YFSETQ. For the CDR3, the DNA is TGCGCCAGCAGCTCCGATATAGGACAGCCCCAGCATTTT. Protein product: CASSSDIGQPQHF.

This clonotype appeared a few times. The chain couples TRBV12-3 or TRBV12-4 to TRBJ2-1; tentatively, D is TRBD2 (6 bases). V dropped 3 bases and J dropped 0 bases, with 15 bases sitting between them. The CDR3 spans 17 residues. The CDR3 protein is CASSFEAGKSSYNEQFF. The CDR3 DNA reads TGTGCCAGCAGTTTTGAAGCGGGTAAAAGCTCCTACAATGAGCAGTTCTTC.

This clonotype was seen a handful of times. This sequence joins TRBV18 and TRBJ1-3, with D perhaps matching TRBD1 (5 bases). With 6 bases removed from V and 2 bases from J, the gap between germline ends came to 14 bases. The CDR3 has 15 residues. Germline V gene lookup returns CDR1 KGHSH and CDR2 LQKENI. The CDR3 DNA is TGTGCCAGCTCGCTCGACAGTGGAACTGGAAACACCATATATTTT. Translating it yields CASSLDSGTGNTIYF.

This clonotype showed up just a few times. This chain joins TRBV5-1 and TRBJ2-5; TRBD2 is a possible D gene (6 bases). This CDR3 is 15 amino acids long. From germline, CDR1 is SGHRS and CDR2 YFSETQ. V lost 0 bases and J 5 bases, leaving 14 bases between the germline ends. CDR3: CASSLVSSVLETQYF. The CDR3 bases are TGCGCCAGCAGCTTGGTGTCTAGCGTCTTGGAGACCCAGTACTTC.

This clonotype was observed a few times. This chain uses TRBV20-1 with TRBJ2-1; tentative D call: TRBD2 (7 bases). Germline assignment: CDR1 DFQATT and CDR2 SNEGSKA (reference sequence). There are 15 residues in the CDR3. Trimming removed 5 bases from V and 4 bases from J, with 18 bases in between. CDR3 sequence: CSAYEGGSLYNEQFF. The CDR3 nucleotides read TGCAGTGCTTACGAGGGGGGGTCCCTTTACAATGAGCAGTTCTTC.

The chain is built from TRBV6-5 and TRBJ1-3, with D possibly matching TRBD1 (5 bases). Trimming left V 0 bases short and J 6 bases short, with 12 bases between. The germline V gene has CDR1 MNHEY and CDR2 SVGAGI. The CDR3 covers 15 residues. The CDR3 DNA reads TGTGCCAGCAGTTACTCTCCGGACGGACAAAACACCATATATTTT. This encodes CASSYSPDGQNTIYF.